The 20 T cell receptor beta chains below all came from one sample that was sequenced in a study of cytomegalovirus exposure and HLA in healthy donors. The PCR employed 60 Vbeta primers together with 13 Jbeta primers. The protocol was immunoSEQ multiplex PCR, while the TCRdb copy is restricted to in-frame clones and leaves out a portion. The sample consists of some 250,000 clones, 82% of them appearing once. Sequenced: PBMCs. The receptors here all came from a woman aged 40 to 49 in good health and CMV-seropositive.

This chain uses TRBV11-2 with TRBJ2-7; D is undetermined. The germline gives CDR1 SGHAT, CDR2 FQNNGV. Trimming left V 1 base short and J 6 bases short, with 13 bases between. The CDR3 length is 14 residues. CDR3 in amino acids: CASSLVVLGAEQYF. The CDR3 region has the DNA TGTGCCAGCAGCTTAGTCGTATTGGGCGCCGAGCAGTACTTC. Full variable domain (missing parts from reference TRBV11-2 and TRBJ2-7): EAGVAQSPRYKIIEKRQSVAFWCNPISGHATLYWYQQILGQGPKLLIQFQNNGVVDDSQLPKDRFSAERLKGVDSTLKIQPAKLEDSAVYLCASSLVVLGAEQYFGPGTRLTVT.

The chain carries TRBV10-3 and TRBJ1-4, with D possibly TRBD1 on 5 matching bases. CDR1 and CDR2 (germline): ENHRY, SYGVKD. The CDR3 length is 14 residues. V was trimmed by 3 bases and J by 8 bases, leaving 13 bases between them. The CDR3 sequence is CAISEGSGGEKLFF. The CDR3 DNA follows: TGTGCCATCAGTGAAGGCTCGGGGGGGGAAAAACTGTTTTTT.

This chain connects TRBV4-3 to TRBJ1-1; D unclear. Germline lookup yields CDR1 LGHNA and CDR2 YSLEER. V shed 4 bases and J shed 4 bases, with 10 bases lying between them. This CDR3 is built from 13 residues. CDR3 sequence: CASSPRTGTEAFF. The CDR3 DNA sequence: TGCGCCAGCAGCCCAAGGACTGGCACTGAAGCTTTCTTT.

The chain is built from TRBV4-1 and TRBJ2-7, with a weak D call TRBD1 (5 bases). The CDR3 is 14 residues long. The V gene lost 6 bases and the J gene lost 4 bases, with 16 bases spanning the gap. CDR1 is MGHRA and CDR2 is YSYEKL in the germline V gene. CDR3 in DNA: TGCGCCAGCAGAAGACTCGTACAGGAATACGAGCAGTACTTC. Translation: CASRRLVQEYEQYF.

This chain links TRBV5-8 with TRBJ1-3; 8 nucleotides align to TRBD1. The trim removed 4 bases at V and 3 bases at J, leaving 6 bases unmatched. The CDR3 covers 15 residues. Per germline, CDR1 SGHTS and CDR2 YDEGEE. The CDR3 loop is CASSPKQGVGNTIYF. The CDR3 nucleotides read TGTGCCAGCAGCCCCAAACAGGGGGTTGGAAACACCATATATTTT.

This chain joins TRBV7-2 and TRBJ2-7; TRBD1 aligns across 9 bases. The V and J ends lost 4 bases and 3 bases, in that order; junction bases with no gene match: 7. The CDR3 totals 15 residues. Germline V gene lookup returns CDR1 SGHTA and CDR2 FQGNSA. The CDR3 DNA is TGTGCCAGCAGCTCTAACAGGGGGCGAGTCTACGAGCAGTACTTC. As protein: CASSSNRGRVYEQYF.

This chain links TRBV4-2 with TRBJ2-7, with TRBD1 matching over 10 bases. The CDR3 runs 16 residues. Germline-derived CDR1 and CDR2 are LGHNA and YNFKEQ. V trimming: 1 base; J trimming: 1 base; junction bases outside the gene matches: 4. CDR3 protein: CASSQGQGAESYEQYF. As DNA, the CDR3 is TGTGCCAGCAGCCAAGGACAGGGGGCCGAATCCTACGAGCAGTACTTC.

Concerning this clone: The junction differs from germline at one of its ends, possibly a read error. The CDR3 reads CAWSGPGDLRF. The CDR3 DNA follows: TGTGCCTGGAGTGGTCCGGGGGACCTCCGATTT. This rearrangement joins TRBV30 to TRBJ1-1; D possibly corresponds to TRBD1 (5 bases). CDR3 size: 11 residues. Germline V gives CDR1 GTSNPN, CDR2 SVGIG (reference sequence). Using reference TRBV30 and TRBJ1-1 for the parts outside the CDR3, the full variable domain is SQTIHQWPATLVQPVGSPLSLECTVEGTSNPNLYWYRQAAGRGLQLLFYSVGIGQISSEVPQNLSASRPQDRQFILSSKKLLLSDSGFYLCAWSGPGDLRFGQGTRLTVV.

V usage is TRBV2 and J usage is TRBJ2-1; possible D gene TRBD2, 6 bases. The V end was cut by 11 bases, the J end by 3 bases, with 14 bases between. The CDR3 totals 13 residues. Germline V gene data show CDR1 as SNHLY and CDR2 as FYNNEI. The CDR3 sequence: CAGSGLRYNEQFF. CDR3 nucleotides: TGTGCCGGCTCGGGACTTCGCTACAATGAGCAGTTCTTC.

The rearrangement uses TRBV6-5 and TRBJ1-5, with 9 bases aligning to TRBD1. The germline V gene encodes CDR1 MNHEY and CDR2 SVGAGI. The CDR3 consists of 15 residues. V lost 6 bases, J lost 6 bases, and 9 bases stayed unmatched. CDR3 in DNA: TGTGCCAGCAGCCCGGGACAGGGCGTTAGTCAGCCCCAGCATTTT. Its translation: CASSPGQGVSQPQHF.

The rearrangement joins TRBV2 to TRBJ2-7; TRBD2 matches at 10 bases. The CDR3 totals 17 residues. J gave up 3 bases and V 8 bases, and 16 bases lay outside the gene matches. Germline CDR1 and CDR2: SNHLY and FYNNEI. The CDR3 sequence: CASSRTSGLRPGYEQYF. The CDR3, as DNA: TGTGCCAGCTCCCGGACTAGCGGACTAAGACCCGGCTACGAGCAGTACTTC.

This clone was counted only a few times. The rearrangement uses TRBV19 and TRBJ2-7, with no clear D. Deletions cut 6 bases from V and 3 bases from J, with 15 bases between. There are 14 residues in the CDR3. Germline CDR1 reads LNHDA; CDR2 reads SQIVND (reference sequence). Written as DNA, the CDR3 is TGTGCCAGTAGAGATCCCGCCCTCAGCTACGAGCAGTACTTC. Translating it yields CASRDPALSYEQYF.

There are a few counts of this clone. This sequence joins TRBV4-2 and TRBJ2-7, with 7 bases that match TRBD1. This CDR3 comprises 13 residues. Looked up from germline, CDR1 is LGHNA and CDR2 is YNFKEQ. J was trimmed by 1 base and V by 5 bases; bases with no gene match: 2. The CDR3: CASSLQGSYEQYF. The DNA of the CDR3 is TGTGCCAGCAGCTTACAGGGGTCCTACGAGCAGTACTTC.

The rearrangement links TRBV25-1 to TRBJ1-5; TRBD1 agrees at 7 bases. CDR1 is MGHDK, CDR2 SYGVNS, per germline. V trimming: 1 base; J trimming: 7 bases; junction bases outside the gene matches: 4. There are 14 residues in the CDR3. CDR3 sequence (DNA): TGTGCCAGCAGTGAATCCCTAGGGGGCCAGCCCCAGCATTTT. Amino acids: CASSESLGGQPQHF.

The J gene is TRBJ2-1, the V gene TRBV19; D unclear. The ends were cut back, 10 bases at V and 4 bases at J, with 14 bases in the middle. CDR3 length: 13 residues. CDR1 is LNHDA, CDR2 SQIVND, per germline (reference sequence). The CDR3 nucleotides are TGTGCCACCACCCCTCACGGGTACAATGAGCAGTTCTTC. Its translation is CATTPHGYNEQFF.

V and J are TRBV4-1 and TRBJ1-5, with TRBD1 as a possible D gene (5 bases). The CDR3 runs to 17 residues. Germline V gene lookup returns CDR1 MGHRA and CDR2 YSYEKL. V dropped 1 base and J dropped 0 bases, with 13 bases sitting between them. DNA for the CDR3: TGCGCCAGCAGCCAAGGTTACAGGACATATAGCAATCAGCCCCAGCATTTT. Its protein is CASSQGYRTYSNQPQHF.

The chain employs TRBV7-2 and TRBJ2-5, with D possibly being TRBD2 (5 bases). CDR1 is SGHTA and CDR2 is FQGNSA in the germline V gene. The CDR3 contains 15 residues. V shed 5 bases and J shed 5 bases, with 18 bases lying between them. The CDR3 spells CASSHPPGIGETQYF. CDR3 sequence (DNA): TGTGCCAGCAGCCATCCGCCCGGGATAGGGGAGACCCAGTACTTC.

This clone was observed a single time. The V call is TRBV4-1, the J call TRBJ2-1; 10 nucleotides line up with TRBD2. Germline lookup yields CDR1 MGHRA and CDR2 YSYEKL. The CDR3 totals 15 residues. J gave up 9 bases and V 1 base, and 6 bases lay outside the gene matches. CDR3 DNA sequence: TGCGCCAGCAGCCAAGTGGGACTAGCGTCTGGTGAGCAGTTCTTC. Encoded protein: CASSQVGLASGEQFF.

The CDR3 DNA reads as TGTGCCAGCAGTGAAGCCAGGGTCTATGGCTACACCTTC. This encodes CASSEARVYGYTF. The chain has TRBV2 and TRBJ1-2, with D tentatively TRBD1 (5 bases). The CDR3 runs 13 residues. The V and J ends lost 0 bases and 4 bases respectively, with 6 bases between them. Germline V CDR1 and CDR2: SNHLY, FYNNEI.

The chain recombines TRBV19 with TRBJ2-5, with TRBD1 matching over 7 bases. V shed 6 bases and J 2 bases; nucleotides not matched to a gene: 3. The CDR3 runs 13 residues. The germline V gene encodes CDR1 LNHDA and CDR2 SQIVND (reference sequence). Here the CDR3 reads CASSGTEQETQYF. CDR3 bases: TGTGCCAGTAGCGGGACAGAACAAGAGACCCAGTACTTC.